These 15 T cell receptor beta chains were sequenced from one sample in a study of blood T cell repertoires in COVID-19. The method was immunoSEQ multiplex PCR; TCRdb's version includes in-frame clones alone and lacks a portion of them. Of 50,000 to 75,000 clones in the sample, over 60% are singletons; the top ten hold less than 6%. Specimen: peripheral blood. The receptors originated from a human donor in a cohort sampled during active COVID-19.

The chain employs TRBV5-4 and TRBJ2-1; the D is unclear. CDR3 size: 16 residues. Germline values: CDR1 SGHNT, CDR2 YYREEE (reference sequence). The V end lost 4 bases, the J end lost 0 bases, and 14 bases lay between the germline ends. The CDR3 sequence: CASSGPGKSSYNEQFF. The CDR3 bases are TGTGCCAGCAGCGGGCCAGGCAAGAGCTCCTACAATGAGCAGTTCTTC. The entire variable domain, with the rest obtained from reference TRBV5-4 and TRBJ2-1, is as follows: ETGVTQSPTHLIKTRGQQVTLRCSSQSGHNTVSWYQQALGQGPQFIFQYYREEENGRGNFPPRFSGLQFPNYSSELNVNALELDDSALYLCASSGPGKSSYNEQFFGPGTRLTVL.

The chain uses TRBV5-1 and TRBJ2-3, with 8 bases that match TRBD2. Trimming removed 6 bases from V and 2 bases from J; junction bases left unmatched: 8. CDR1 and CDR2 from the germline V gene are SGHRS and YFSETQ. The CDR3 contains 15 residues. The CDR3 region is CASKTAGGPTDTQYF. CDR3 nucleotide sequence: TGCGCCAGCAAGACGGCGGGGGGCCCCACAGATACGCAGTATTTT. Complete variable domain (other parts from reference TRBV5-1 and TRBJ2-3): KAGVTQTPRYLIKTRGQQVTLSCSPISGHRSVSWYQQTPGQGLQFLFEYFSETQRNKGNFPGRFSGRQFSNSRSEMNVSTLELGDSALYLCASKTAGGPTDTQYFGPGTRLTVL.

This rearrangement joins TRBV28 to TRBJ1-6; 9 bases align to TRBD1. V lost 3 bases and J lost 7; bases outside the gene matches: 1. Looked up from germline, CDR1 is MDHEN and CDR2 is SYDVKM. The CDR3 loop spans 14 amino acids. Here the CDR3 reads CASSFGTGNSPLHF. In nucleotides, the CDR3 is TGTGCCAGCAGTTTCGGGACAGGGAATTCACCCCTCCACTTT.

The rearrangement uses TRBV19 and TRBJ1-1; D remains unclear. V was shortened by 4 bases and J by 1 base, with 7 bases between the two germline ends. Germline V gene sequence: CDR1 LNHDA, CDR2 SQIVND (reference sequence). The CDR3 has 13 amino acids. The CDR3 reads CASSTRQNTEAFF. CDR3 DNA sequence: TGTGCCAGTAGTACCCGACAGAACACTGAAGCTTTCTTT.

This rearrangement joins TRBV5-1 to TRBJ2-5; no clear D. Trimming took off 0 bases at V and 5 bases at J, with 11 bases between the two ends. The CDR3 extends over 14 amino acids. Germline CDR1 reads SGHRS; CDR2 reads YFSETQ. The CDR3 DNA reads TGCGCCAGCAGCTTGGAAATAGCCGGGGAGACCCAGTACTTC. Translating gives CASSLEIAGETQYF.

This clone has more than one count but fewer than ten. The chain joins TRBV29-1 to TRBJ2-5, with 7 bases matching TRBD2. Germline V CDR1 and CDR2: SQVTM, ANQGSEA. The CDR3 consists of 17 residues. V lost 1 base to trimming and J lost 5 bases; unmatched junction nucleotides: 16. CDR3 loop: CSVEALGPLAAAETQYF. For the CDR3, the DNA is TGCAGCGTTGAAGCGCTTGGCCCCCTAGCGGCGGCGGAGACCCAGTACTTC.

CDR3 DNA: TGTGCCAGCAGTTATATTGGGACAGGGGCGGGTCCGAACACTGAAGCTTTCTTT. It encodes CASSYIGTGAGPNTEAFF. The chain joins TRBV6-2 or TRBV6-3 to TRBJ1-1; TRBD1 matches at 10 bases. V trimming: 3 bases; J trimming: 1 base; junction bases outside the gene matches: 11. The length of the CDR3 is 18 residues. CDR1 is MNHEY, CDR2 SVGEGT, per germline.

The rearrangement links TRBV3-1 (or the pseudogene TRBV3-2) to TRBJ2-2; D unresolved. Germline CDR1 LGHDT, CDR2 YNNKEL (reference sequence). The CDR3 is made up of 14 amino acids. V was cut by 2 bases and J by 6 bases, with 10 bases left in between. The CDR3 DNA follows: TGTGCCAGCAGCCAAATTCAGGTTGCCGGGGAGCTGTTTTTT. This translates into CASSQIQVAGELFF.

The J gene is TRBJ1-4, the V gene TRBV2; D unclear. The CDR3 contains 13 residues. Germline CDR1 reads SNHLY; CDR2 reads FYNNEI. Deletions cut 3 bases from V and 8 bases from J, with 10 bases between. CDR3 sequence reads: CASSEGMGEKLFF. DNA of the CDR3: TGTGCCAGCAGTGAGGGTATGGGCGAAAAACTGTTTTTT.

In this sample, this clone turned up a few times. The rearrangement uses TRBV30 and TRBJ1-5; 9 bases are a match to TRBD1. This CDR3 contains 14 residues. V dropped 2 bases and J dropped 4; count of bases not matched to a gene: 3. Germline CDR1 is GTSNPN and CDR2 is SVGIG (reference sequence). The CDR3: CAWSYRGQNQPQHF. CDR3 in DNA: TGTGCCTGGAGTTACAGGGGGCAAAATCAGCCCCAGCATTTT.

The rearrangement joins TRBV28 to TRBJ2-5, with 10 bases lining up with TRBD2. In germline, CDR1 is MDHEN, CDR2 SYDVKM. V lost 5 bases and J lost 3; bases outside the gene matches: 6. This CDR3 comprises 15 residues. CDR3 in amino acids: CASSQLSGGEETQYF. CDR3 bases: TGTGCCAGCAGTCAGCTCAGCGGGGGGGAAGAGACCCAGTACTTC. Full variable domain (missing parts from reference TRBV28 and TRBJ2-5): DVKVTQSSRYLVKRTGEKVFLECVQDMDHENMFWYRQDPGLGLRLIYFSYDVKMKEKGDIPEGYSVSREKKERFSLILESASTNQTSMYLCASSQLSGGEETQYFGPGTRLLVL.

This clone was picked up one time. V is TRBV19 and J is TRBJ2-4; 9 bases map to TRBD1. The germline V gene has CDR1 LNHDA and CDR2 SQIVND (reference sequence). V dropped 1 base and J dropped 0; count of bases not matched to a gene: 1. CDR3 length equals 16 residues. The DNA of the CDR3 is TGTGCCAGTAGTATAGGGACAGGGGTAGCCAAAAACATTCAGTACTTC. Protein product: CASSIGTGVAKNIQYF. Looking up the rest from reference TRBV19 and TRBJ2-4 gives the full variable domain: DGGITQSPKYLFRKEGQNVTLSCEQNLNHDAMYWYRQDPGQGLRLIYYSQIVNDFQKGDIAEGYSVSREKKESFPLTVTSAQKNPTAFYLCASSIGTGVAKNIQYFGAGTRLSVL.

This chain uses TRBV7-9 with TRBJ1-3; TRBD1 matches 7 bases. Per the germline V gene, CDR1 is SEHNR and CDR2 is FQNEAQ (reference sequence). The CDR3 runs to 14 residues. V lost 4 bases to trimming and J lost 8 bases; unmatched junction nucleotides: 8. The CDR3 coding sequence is TGTGCCAGCAGCTCGTCGGGACAGAGTTACACCATATATTTT. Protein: CASSSSGQSYTIYF.

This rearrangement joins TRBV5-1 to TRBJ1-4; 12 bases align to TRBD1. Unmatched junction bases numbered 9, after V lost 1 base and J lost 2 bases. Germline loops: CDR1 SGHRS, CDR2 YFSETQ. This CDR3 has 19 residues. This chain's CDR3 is CASSLTGTGGLGTNEKLFF. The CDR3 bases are TGCGCCAGCAGCTTGACCGGGACAGGGGGCTTAGGGACTAATGAAAAACTGTTTTTT.

The DNA of the CDR3 is TGTGCCACGAGGAGGGGTGATGAAGCTTTCTTT. Protein product: CATRRGDEAFF. This rearrangement joins TRBV24-1 to TRBJ1-1; a possible D gene is TRBD1 (5 bases). This CDR3 has 11 amino acids. CDR1 and CDR2 (germline): KGHDR, SFDVKD. Trimming stripped 10 bases from V and 7 bases from J, with 12 bases between.